The present TCR beta chain was sequenced within a study of blood T cell repertoires in COVID-19. Study-wide context: Both acute and convalescent COVID-19 samples were obtained from the United States, Italy and Spain. Nucleic acid was either cDNA or gDNA, and it came from T cells, B-cell-depleted T cells, or PBMCs.

V was pared by 8 bases and J by 0 bases, with 7 bases of the junction left unmatched. CDR1 and CDR2 from the germline V gene are SNHLY and FYNNEI. The CDR3 spans 15 residues. Produced via immunoSEQ multiplex PCR; TCRdb's table is partial and in-frame only. The table includes around 99,000 clones, around 80% detected once. This chain links TRBV2 with TRBJ2-7; 10 bases agree with TRBD2. Sequencing input: peripheral blood. This TCR derives from a human donor in a cohort sampled during active or convalescent COVID-19. The CDR3 DNA sequence: TGTGCCAGCGGAAGACTAGCGGGTCACTCCTACGAGCAGTACTTC. The encoded protein is CASGRLAGHSYEQYF. Full variable domain (rest looked up from reference TRBV2 and TRBJ2-7): EPEVTQTPSHQVTQMGQEVILRCVPISNHLYFYWYRQILGQKVEFLVSFYNNEISEKSEIFDDQFSVERPDGSNFTLKIRSTKLEDSAMYFCASGRLAGHSYEQYFGPGTRLTVT.